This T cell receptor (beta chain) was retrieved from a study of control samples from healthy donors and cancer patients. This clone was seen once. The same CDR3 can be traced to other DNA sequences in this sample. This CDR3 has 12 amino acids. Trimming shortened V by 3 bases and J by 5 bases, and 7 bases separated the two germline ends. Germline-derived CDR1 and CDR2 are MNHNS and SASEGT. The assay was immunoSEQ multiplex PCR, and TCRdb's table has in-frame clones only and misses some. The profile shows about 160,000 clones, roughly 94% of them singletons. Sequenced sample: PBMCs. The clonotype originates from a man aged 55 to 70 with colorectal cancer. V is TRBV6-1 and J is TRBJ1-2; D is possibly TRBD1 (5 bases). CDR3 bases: TGTGCCAGCAGTGAGACAGATTATGGCTACACCTTC. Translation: CASSETDYGYTF.